This TCR beta chain came from a study of blood T cell repertoires in COVID-19. Study background: The samples span acute and convalescent COVID-19 from the United States, Italy and Spain. Sources were T cells, B-cell-depleted T cells, or PBMCs; the material itself was cDNA or gDNA.

The authors' processing: Scientists estimated how many nucleated cells there were by amplifying reference gene primers. Assay used: immunoSEQ multiplex PCR; TCRdb lists only in-frame clones, some missing. V, J and clone size were drawn from that table, and D and trimming were deduced from the DNA. The sample records approximately 60,000 clones, around 80% being singletons. The sequenced sample was peripheral blood. The origin of this receptor is a human donor in a cohort sampled during active COVID-19.

The CDR3 sequence is CASSLPGQSNTEAFF. Written as DNA, the CDR3 is TGTGCCAGCAGCTTGCCGGGACAGTCGAACACTGAAGCTTTCTTT. The chain couples TRBV7-9 to TRBJ1-1; 7 bases are a match to TRBD1. The CDR3 is 15 residues long. CDR1 is SEHNR and CDR2 is FQNEAQ in the germline V gene (reference sequence). Losses at the gene ends were 3 bases for V and 1 base for J; bases not matched to a gene: 5. Variable domain in full (rest from reference TRBV7-9 and TRBJ1-1): DTGVSQNPRHKITKRGQNVTFRCDPISEHNRLYWYRQTLGQGPEFLTYFQNEAQLEKSRLLSDRFSAERPKGSFSTLEIQRTEQGDSAMYLCASSLPGQSNTEAFFGQGTRLTVV.